These 18 T cell receptor beta chains share one sample of origin, sequenced in a study of T-cell reconstitution after alpha-beta-depleted transplantation in children. Molecular barcoding with unique molecular identifiers was used for the TCRbeta library. In TCRdb, the PCR reads were re-called with MiXCR into one record per CDR3 protein. The sample holds almost 600,000 distinct CDR3 sequences, roughly a quarter seen once. Sequenced material: PBMCs, taken before TCRalphabeta/CD19-depleted stem cell transplant. Every receptor here comes from a boy younger than two with Wiskott-Aldrich syndrome, due to receive a stem cell transplant.

This chain's CDR3 is CASSELAGLGEQFF. The CDR3 region has the DNA TGCGCCAGCAGTGAGTTGGCCGGGCTAGGGGAGCAGTTCTTC. The chain combines TRBV10-1 with TRBJ2-1; unclear D gene. This CDR3 comprises 14 residues. Trimming left V 1 base short and J 10 bases short, with 14 bases between. Looked up from germline, CDR1 is WNHNN and CDR2 is SYGVQD (reference sequence).

This clonotype has only a few counts. This rearrangement joins TRBV12-3 or TRBV12-4 to TRBJ2-7; possible D gene TRBD1, 5 bases. This CDR3 comprises 14 residues. Between the trimmed V and J ends, which lost 6 bases and 4 bases, there was a span of 16 bases. The CDR3, as DNA: TGTGCCAGCAGCATACAGGACCTTGTTTACGAGCAGTACTTC. Translating it yields CASSIQDLVYEQYF.

V usage is TRBV5-1 and J usage is TRBJ2-7; TRBD2 matches at 8 bases. The junction had 10 bases not matched to a gene; V was cut back by 7 bases and J by 1 base. Germline V gene data show CDR1 as SGHRS and CDR2 as YFSETQ. The CDR3 covers 15 residues. The CDR3 loop is CASSTGTRGSYEQYF. The CDR3 nucleotides are TGCGCCAGCTCTACCGGGACTAGGGGGTCCTACGAGCAGTACTTC.

The V call is TRBV6-2 or TRBV6-3, the J call TRBJ2-7, with D perhaps TRBD2 (6 bases). The V and J ends lost 6 bases and 6 bases respectively, with 15 bases between them. The germline gives CDR1 MNHEY, CDR2 SVGEGT. The CDR3 has 13 residues. The CDR3 DNA follows: TGTGCCAGCAGCCCCCTGTCAGCGGGCGAGCAGTACTTC. Translating gives CASSPLSAGEQYF.

This clonotype was seen more than once but under ten times. The rearrangement uses TRBV24-1 and TRBJ2-2, with 8 nucleotides matching TRBD1. This CDR3 comprises 14 residues. The V and J ends lost 7 bases and 1 base, in that order; junction bases with no gene match: 1. Germline V CDR1 and CDR2: KGHDR, SFDVKD. DNA for the CDR3: TGTGCCACCAGAGGGACAGGGAACACCGGGGAGCTGTTTTTT. Protein product: CATRGTGNTGELFF.

V and J are TRBV29-1 and TRBJ1-1; 11 positions match TRBD1. The CDR3 has 14 residues. Germline assignment: CDR1 SQVTM and CDR2 ANQGSEA. The junction had 2 bases not matched to a gene; V was cut back by 5 bases and J by 0 bases. The chain's CDR3 is CSVRTGGMNTEAFF. CDR3 nucleotide sequence: TGCAGCGTTCGGACAGGGGGCATGAACACTGAAGCTTTCTTT.

This clonotype has a handful of counts. The chain has TRBV10-2 and TRBJ1-6; the D gene is possibly TRBD1 (6 bases). This CDR3 region has 15 residues. Germline CDR1 and CDR2: WSHSY and SAAADI. The germline V and J ends were trimmed by 4 bases and 5 bases, with 12 bases remaining between them. This CDR3 reads CASSVNRAHNSPLHF. DNA for the CDR3: TGCGCCAGCAGTGTGAACAGGGCGCATAATTCACCCCTCCACTTT.

This chain joins TRBV5-1 and TRBJ2-3; the match to TRBD2 covers 8 bases. The germline CDR1 and CDR2 sequences are SGHRS and YFSETQ. The CDR3 loop spans 17 amino acids. V gave up 4 bases and J gave up 5 bases; unmatched junction bases: 15. The CDR3 here is CASSPTSLADLGDTQYF. In nucleotides, the CDR3 is TGCGCCAGCAGCCCAACATCACTAGCGGACCTAGGAGATACGCAGTATTTT.

This clonotype was seen a few times. The rearrangement joins TRBV3-1 to TRBJ1-5, with 9 bases identical to TRBD1. There are 18 residues in the CDR3. Losses at the gene ends were 4 bases for V and 0 bases for J; bases not matched to a gene: 10. Germline V CDR1 and CDR2: LGHDT, YNNKEL (reference sequence). This CDR3 is CASSPTGTGRNSNQPQHF. CDR3 sequence (DNA): TGTGCCAGCAGCCCCACCGGGACAGGGAGGAATAGCAATCAGCCCCAGCATTTT.

This clonotype was seen a few times. J is TRBJ1-5 and V is TRBV6-1, with D perhaps TRBD1 (5 bases). Germline V lookup: CDR1 MNHNS, CDR2 SASEGT. This CDR3 has 14 residues. The germline V and J ends were trimmed by 2 bases and 7 bases, with 12 bases remaining between them. This chain's CDR3 is CASSERSGAQPQHF. Written as DNA, the CDR3 is TGTGCCAGCAGTGAAAGATCCGGGGCCCAGCCCCAGCATTTT.

The rearrangement joins TRBV20-1 to TRBJ2-7, with 11 bases lining up with TRBD2. CDR1 and CDR2 from the germline V gene are DFQATT and SNEGSKA (reference sequence). The CDR3 extends over 15 amino acids. V gave up 6 bases and J gave up 5 bases; unmatched junction bases: 12. The CDR3 nucleotides read TGCAGTGCCAATTCCGGGACTAGCGGTTTCAACGAGCAGTACTTC. It yields the protein CSANSGTSGFNEQYF.

The chain has TRBV12-3 or TRBV12-4 and TRBJ2-6, with D hard to call. This CDR3 region has 16 residues. V lost 3 bases to trimming and J lost 2 bases, with 11 bases between them. CDR3 in DNA: TGTGCCAGCAGTTTGGGCAAGGGCCCTGGGGCCAACGTCCTGACTTTC. It yields the protein CASSLGKGPGANVLTF.

This clonotype was observed a handful of times. The rearrangement uses TRBV27 and TRBJ2-3; D might be TRBD1 (6 bases). The V and J ends lost 5 bases and 9 bases respectively, with 15 bases between them. Germline CDR1 reads MNHEY; CDR2 reads SMNVEV (reference sequence). This CDR3 is built from 13 residues. The CDR3 region is CASSPNTGSTQYF. The CDR3 DNA follows: TGTGCCAGCAGTCCGAATACAGGGTCCACGCAGTATTTT.

In this sample, this clonotype turned up a few times. The genes are TRBV28 and TRBJ2-4, with D maybe TRBD1 (6 bases). Germline assignment: CDR1 MDHEN and CDR2 SYDVKM. The germline V and J ends were trimmed by 6 bases and 0 bases, with 12 bases remaining between them. This CDR3 is built from 15 residues. The CDR3 region is CASSGQGIAKNIQYF. The CDR3 nucleotides read TGTGCCAGCAGCGGCCAGGGGATAGCCAAAAACATTCAGTACTTC. Drawing the rest from reference TRBV28 and TRBJ2-4, the complete variable domain is DVKVTQSSRYLVKRTGEKVFLECVQDMDHENMFWYRQDPGLGLRLIYFSYDVKMKEKGDIPEGYSVSREKKERFSLILESASTNQTSMYLCASSGQGIAKNIQYFGAGTRLSVL.

The V and J genes are TRBV4-1 and TRBJ1-5; no clear D gene. The CDR3 is 15 residues long. The germline V and J ends were trimmed by 4 bases and 6 bases, with 16 bases remaining between them. Germline CDR1 is MGHRA and CDR2 is YSYEKL. The CDR3 DNA follows: TGCGCCAGCAGCCCACCTGGGCCGCAGGTTCAGCCCCAGCATTTT. Its translation: CASSPPGPQVQPQHF.

This clonotype was picked up a small number of times. The chain carries TRBV27 and TRBJ1-1; perhaps TRBD1 as D (5 bases). V lost 5 bases and J lost 0, with 13 bases in between. CDR1 is MNHEY, CDR2 SMNVEV, per germline (reference sequence). There are 15 residues in the CDR3. In nucleotides, the CDR3 is TGTGCCAGCAGTCCCCGATGGGGGTTGAACACTGAAGCTTTCTTT. Its protein is CASSPRWGLNTEAFF.

The table lists this clonotype with a few counts. This CDR3 reads CASRRAGVGNEQFF. The DNA for the CDR3 is TGCGCCAGCAGGAGAGCGGGGGTGGGCAATGAGCAGTTCTTC. The chain carries TRBV5-1 and TRBJ2-1; 8 bases are shared with TRBD2. This CDR3 spans 14 amino acids. Germline V lookup: CDR1 SGHRS, CDR2 YFSETQ. V gave up 5 bases and J gave up 6 bases; unmatched junction bases: 7.

There are a few counts of this clonotype. This chain joins TRBV5-1 and TRBJ2-7; 9 nucleotides line up with TRBD2. This CDR3 has 14 residues. J lost 5 bases, V lost 8 bases, and 11 bases had no gene match. Germline V gene data show CDR1 as SGHRS and CDR2 as YFSETQ. CDR3 region: CASKEGLAGNEQYF. For the CDR3, the DNA is TGCGCCAGTAAAGAGGGGCTAGCGGGGAACGAGCAGTACTTC.